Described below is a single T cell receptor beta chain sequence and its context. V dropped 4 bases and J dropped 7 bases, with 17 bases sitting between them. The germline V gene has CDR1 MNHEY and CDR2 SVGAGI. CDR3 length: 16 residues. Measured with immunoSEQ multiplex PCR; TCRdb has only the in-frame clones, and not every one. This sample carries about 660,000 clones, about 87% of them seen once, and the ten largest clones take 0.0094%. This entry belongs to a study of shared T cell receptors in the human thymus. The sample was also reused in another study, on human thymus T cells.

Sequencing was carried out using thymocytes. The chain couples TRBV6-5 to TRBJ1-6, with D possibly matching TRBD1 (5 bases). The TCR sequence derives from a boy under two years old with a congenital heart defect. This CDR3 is CASSSGGAGQNSPLHF. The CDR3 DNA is TGTGCCAGCAGTTCCGGCGGGGCAGGTCAGAATTCACCCCTCCACTTT.